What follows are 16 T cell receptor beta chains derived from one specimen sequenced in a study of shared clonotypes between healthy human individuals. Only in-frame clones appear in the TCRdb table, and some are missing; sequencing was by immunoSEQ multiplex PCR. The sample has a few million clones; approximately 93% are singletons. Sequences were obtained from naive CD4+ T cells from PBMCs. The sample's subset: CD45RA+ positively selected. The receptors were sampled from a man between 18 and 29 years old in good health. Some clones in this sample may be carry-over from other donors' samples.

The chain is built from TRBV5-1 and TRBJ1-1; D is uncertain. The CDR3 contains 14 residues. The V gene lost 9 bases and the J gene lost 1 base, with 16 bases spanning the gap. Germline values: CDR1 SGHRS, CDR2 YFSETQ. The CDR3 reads CATPQVGANTEAFF. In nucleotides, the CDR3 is TGCGCCACTCCACAAGTGGGAGCGAACACTGAAGCTTTCTTT.

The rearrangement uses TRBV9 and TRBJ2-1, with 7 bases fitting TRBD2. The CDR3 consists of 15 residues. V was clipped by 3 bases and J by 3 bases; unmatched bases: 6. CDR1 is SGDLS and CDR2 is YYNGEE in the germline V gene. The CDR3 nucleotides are TGTGCCAGCAGCGCTCTAGCGGATATCTACAATGAGCAGTTCTTC. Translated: CASSALADIYNEQFF.

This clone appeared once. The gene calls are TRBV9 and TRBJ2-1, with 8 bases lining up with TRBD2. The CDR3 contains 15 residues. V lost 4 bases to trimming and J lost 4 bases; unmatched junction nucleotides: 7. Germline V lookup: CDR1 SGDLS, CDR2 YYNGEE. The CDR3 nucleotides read TGTGCCAGCAGCATAGATAGCGGGGTGTACAATGAGCAGTTCTTC. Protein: CASSIDSGVYNEQFF.

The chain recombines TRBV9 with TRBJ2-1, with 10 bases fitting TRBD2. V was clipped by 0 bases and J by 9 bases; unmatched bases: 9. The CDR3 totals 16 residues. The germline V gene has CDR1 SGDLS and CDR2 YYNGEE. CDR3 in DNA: TGTGCCAGCAGCGTAGAAGCTAGCGGGGGTCCAATTGAGCAGTTCTTC. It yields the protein CASSVEASGGPIEQFF.

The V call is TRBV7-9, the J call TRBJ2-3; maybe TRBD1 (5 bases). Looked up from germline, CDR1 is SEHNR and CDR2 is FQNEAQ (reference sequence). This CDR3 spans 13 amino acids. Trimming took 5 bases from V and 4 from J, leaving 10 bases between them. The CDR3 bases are TGTGCCAGCAGCCACGTAGGGGCAGATACGCAGTATTTT. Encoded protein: CASSHVGADTQYF.

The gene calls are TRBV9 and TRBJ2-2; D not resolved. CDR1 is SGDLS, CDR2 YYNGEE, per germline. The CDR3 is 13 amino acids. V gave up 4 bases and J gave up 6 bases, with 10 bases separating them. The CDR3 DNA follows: TGTGCCAGCAGCCCGCGTAGTGCCGGGGAGCTGTTTTTT. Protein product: CASSPRSAGELFF.

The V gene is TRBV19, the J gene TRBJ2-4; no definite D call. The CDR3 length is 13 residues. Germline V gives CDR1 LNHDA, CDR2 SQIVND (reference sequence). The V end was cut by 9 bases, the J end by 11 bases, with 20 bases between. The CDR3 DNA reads TGTGCCAGCGCCCCACCCCTTGGTTTCGTTCAGTACTTC. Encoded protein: CASAPPLGFVQYF.

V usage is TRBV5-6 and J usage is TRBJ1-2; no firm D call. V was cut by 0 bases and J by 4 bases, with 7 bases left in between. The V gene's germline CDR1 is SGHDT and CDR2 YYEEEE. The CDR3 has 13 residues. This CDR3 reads CASSLGPSYGYTF. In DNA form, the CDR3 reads TGTGCCAGCAGCTTGGGTCCGTCCTATGGCTACACCTTC.

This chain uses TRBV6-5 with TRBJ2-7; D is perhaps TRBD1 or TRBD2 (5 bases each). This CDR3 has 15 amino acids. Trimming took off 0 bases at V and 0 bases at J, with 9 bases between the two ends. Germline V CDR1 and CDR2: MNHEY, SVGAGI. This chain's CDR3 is CASSYSGVPSYEQYF. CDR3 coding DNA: TGTGCCAGCAGTTACTCGGGGGTCCCCTCCTACGAGCAGTACTTC.

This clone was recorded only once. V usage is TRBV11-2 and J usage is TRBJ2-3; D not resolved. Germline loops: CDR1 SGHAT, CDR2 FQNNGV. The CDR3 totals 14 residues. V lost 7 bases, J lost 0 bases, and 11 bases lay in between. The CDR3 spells CASTQVRSTDTQYF. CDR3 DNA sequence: TGTGCCAGCACCCAAGTTAGAAGCACAGATACGCAGTATTTT.

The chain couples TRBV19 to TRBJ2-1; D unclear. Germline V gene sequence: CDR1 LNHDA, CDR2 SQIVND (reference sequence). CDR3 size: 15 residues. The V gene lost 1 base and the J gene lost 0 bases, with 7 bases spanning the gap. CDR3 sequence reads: CASSIARSSYNEQFF. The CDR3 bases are TGTGCCAGTAGTATAGCCAGAAGCTCCTACAATGAGCAGTTCTTC.

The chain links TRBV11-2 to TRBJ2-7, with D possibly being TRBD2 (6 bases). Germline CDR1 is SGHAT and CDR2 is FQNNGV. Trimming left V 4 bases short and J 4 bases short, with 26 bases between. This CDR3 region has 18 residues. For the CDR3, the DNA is TGTGCCAGCAGCTCGCAATCCTCTGGAGGGGCTGTGAGGTACGAGCAGTACTTC. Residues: CASSSQSSGGAVRYEQYF.

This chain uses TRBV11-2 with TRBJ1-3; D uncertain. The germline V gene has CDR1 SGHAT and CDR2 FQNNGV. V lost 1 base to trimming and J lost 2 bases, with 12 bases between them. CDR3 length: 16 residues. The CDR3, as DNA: TGTGCCAGCAGCTTAGTCCCCCGGACGGCTGGAAACACCATATATTTT. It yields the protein CASSLVPRTAGNTIYF.

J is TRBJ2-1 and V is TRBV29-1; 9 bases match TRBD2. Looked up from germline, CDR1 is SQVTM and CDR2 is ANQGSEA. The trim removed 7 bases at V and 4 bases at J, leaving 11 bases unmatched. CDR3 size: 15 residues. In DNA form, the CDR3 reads TGCAGCGCCCTCGGGCGGGAGGGCCCGTACAATGAGCAGTTCTTC. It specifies CSALGREGPYNEQFF.

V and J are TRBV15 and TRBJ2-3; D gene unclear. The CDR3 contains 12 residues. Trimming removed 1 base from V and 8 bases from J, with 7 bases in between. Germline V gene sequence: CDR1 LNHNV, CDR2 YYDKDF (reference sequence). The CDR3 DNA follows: TGTGCCACCAGCAGAGGGGTGGTTACGCAGTATTTT. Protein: CATSRGVVTQYF.

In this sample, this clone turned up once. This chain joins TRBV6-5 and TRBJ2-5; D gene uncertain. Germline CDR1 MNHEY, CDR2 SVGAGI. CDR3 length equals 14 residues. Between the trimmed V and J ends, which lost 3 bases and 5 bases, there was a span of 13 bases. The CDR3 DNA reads TGTGCCAGCAGTTATATCCAGGAGCCCGAGACCCAGTACTTC. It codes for CASSYIQEPETQYF.